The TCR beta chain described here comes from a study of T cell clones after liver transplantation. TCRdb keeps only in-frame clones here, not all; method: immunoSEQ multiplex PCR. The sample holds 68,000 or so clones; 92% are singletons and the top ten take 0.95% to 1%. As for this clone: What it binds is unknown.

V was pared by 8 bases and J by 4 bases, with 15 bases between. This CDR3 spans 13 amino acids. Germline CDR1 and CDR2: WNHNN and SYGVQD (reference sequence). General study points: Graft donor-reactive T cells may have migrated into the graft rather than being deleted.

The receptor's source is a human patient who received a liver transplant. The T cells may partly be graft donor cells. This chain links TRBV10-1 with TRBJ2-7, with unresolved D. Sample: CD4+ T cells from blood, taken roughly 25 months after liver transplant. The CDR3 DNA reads TGCGCCAGCCGCGGACCAGTGGCGTACGAGCAGTACTTC. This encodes CASRGPVAYEQYF.